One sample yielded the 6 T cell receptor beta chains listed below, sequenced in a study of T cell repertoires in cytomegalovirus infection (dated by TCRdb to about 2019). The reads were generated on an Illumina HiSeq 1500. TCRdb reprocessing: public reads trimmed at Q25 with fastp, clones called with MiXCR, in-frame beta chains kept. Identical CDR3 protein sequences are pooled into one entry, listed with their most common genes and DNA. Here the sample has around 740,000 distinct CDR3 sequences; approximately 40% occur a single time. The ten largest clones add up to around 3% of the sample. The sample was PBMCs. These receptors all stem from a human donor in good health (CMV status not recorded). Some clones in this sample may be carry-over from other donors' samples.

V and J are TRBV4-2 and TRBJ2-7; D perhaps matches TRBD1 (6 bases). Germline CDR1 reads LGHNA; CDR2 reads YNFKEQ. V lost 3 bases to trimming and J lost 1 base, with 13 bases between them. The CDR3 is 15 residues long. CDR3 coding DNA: TGTGCCAGCAGCCAGTCATACAGGGAGTCCTACGAGCAGTACTTC. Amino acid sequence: CASSQSYRESYEQYF.

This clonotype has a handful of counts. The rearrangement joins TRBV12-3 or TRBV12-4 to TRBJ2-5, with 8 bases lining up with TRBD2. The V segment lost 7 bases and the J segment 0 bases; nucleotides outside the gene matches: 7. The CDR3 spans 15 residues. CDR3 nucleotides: TGTGCCAGCACCCTAGGCGGGGGGTACCAAGAGACCCAGTACTTC. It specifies CASTLGGGYQETQYF.

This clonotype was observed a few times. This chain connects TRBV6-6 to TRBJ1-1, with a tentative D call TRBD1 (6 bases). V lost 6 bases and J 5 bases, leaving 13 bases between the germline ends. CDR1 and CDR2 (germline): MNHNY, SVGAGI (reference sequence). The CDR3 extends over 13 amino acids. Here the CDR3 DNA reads TGTGCCAGCAGCCGCAGGGGCAGGACTGAAGCTTTCTTT. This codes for CASSRRGRTEAFF.

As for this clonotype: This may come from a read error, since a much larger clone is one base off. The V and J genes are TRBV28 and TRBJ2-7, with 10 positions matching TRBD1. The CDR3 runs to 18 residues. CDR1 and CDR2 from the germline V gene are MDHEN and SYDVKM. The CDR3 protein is CASTQGSLGQGSSYEHYF. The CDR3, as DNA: TGTGCCAGCACCCAAGGAAGTTTGGGACAGGGGTCTTCCTACGAGCACTACTTC.

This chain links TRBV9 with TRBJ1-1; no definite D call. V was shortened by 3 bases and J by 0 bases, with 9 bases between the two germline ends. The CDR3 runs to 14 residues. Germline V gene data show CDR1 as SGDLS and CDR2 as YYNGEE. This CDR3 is CASSAGLMNTEAFF. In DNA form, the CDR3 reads TGTGCCAGCAGCGCGGGATTGATGAACACTGAAGCTTTCTTT.

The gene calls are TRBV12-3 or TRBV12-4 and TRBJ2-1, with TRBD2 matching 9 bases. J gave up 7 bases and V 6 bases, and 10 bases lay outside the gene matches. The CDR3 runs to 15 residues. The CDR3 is CASSQVGGGANEQFF. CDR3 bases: TGTGCCAGCAGCCAAGTGGGCGGGGGGGCTAATGAGCAGTTCTTC.